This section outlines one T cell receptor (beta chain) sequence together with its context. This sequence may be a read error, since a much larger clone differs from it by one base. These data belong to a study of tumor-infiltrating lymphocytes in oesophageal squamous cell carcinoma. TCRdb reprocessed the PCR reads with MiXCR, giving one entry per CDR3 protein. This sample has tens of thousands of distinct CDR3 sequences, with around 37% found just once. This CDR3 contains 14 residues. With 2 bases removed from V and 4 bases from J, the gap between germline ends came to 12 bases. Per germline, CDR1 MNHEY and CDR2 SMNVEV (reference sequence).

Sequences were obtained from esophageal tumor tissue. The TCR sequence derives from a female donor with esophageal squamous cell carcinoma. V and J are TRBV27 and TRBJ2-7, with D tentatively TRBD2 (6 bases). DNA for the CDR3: TGTGCCAGCAGTTTAGACGGGGGTCCGTACGAGCAGTACTTC. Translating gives CASSLDGGPYEQYF.